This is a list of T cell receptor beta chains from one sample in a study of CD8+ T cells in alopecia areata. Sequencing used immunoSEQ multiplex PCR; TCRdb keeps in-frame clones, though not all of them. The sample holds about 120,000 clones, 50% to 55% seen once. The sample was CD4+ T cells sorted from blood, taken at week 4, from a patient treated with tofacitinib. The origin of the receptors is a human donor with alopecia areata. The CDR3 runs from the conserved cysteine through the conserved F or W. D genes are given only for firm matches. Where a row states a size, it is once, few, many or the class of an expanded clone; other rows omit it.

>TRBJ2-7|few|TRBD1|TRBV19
CASSLGTASYEQYF
TGTGCCAGTAGTCTCGGGACAGCCTCCTACGAGCAGTACTTC
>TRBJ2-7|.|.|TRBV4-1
CASSQEGAYEQYF
TGCGCCAGCAGCCAAGAGGGCGCCTACGAGCAGTACTTC
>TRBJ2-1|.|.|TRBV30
CAWSVGGTYNEQFF
TGTGCCTGGAGTGTAGGCGGGACCTACAATGAGCAGTTCTTC
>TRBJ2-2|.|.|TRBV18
CASSPGTQNTGELFF
TGTGCCAGCTCACCAGGGACGCAGAACACCGGGGAGCTGTTTTTT
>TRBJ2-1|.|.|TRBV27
CASRAYNEQFF
TGTGCCAGCCGAGCTTACAATGAGCAGTTCTTC
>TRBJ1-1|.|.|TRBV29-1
CSVEVQTDTEAFF
TGCAGCGTTGAGGTACAGACGGACACTGAAGCTTTCTTT
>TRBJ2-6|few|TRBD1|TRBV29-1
CSARTGGTGANVLTF
TGCAGCGCCAGGACAGGGGGAACTGGGGCCAACGTCCTGACTTTC
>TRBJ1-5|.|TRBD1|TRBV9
CASSSGTGRNQPQHF
TGTGCCAGCAGCTCAGGGACAGGGCGGAATCAGCCCCAGCATTTT
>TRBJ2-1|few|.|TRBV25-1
CASSDLGWGEQFF
TGTGCCAGCAGTGACCTCGGGTGGGGCGAGCAGTTCTTC
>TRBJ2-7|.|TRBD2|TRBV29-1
CSVEGGRAGEQYF
TGCAGCGTTGAAGGAGGGAGGGCCGGCGAGCAGTACTTC